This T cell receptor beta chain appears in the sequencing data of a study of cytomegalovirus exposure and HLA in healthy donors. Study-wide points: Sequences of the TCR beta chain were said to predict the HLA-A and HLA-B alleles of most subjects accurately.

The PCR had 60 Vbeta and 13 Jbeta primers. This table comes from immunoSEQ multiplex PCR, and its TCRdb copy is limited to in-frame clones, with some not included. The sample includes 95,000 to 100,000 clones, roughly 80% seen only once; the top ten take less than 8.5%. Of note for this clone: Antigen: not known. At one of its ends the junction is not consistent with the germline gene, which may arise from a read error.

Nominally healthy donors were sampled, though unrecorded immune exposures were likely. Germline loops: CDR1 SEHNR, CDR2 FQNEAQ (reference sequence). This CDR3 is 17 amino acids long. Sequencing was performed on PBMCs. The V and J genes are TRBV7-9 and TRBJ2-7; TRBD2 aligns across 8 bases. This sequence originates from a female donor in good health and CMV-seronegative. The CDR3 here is CSSSLVGTSRSPHEQYF. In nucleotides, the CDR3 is TGTTCCAGCAGCTTAGTTGGGACTAGTCGATCTCCACACGAGCAGTACTTC.